This TCR beta chain was profiled in a study of blood T cell repertoires in COVID-19. CDR1 and CDR2 (germline): KGHSH, LQKENI. The V end was cut by 2 bases, the J end by 4 bases, with 13 bases between. The CDR3 is 15 residues long. Original processing methods: Counts of nucleated cells, estimated from reference gene primer amplification, were obtained. Libraries were prepared by immunoSEQ multiplex PCR; TCRdb keeps only in-frame clonotypes and omits some of them. The V and J calls and clone size come from that table; D and trimming were worked out from the DNA. The top ten clones hold around 1.5% of a sample with 410,000 or so clones, 70% to 90% of them seen once.

The TCR comes from a woman in her thirties or forties with COVID-19, enrolled during active disease. This chain uses TRBV18 with TRBJ2-3; D unclear. The sequenced sample consisted of peripheral blood. The CDR3 DNA reads TGTGCCAGCTCACCAAACAAGTATCCACCAGATACGCAGTATTTT. Translating it yields CASSPNKYPPDTQYF.